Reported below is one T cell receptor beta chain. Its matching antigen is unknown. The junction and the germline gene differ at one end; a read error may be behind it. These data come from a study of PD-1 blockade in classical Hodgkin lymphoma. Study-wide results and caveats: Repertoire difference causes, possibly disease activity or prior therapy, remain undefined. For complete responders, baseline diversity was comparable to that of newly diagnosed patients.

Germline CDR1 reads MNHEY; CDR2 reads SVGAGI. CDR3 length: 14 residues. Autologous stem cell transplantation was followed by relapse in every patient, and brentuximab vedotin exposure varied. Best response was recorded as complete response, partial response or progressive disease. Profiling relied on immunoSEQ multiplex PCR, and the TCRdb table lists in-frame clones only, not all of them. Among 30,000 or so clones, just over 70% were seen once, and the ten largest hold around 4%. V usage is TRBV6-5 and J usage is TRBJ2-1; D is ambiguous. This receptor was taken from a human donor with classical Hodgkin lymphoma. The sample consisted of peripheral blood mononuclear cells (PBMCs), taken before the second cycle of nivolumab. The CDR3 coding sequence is TGTGCCAGCAGTTACGAAGGGTCCTTCAATGAGCAGTTCTTC. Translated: CASSYEGSFNEQFF.